Only a few counts were recorded for the clone carrying this TCR beta chain. Its target is unknown. The entry originates in a study of a mutant IDH1 vaccine in newly diagnosed glioma. On the study more broadly: Across weeks 1, 3, 5, 7, 11, 15, 19 and 23, patients received a vaccination each time, eight in all.

Clones were read by immunoSEQ multiplex PCR, and TCRdb kept only the in-frame ones, dropping some. The sample gives about 26,000 clones, approximately 80% of which show up once; about 7.2% is in the top ten. The CDR3 spans 13 residues. Per the germline V gene, CDR1 is ENHRY and CDR2 is SYGVKD. The junction had 7 bases not matched to a gene; V was cut back by 4 bases and J by 8 bases. Time point meaning: week 5, during vaccination. Every vaccine dose comprised 300 ug of mutant IDH1 20-mer peptide plus topical imiquimod. Sequencing was performed on PBMCs, taken from a glioma patient whose treatment included an IDH1 peptide vaccine. This sequence originates from a middle-aged man with glioma. Some clones in this sample may be carry-over from other donors' samples. The chain uses TRBV10-3 and TRBJ1-1; 7 nucleotides line up with TRBD1. CDR3 in DNA: TGTGCCATCAGTGTTGGGACAGAGGGAGAAGCTTTCTTT. It codes for CAISVGTEGEAFF.